This T cell receptor beta chain was sequenced for a study of blood T cell repertoires in COVID-19. Whole-study context: The cDNA or gDNA used as material had been derived from T cells, B-cell-depleted T cells, or PBMCs.

This CDR3 is built from 17 residues. As processed by the authors: Quantification of nucleated cells was approximated via reference gene primer amplification. The method was immunoSEQ multiplex PCR; TCRdb's version includes in-frame clones alone and lacks a portion of them. The V and J calls and clone size are taken from that table; D and trimming were inferred from the DNA. The table includes approximately 160,000 clones, roughly 88% detected once. Specimen: peripheral blood. This TCR was recovered from a man aged 55 to 70 who had recovered from COVID-19. The chain is built from TRBV21-1 and TRBJ2-7; TRBD1 is taken as the D call from the table, unchecked against the DNA. TRBV21-1 is a listed pseudogene. CDR3 sequence (DNA): TGTGCCAGCAGCAAAGGGGGTGGGTCCCAGGGCGCCTACGAGCAGTACTTC. Its translation: CASSKGGGSQGAYEQYF.